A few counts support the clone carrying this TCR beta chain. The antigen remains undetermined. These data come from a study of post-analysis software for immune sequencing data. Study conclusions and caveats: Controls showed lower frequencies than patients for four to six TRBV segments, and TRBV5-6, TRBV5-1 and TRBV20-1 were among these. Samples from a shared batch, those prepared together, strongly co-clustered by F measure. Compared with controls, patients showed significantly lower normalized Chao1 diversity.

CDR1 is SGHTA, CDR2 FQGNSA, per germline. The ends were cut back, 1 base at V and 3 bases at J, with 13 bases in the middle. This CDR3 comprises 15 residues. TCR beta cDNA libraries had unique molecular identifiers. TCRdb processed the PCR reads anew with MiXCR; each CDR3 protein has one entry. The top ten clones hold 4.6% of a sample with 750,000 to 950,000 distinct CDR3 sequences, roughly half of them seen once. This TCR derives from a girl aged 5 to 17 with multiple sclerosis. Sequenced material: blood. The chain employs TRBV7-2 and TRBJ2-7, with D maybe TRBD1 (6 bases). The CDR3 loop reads CASSLDRDGFYEQYF. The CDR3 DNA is TGTGCCAGCAGCTTAGACAGGGATGGGTTCTACGAGCAGTACTTC.